Below are 4 T cell receptor beta chains sequenced from a single sample in a study of PD-L1 blockade in urothelial cancer. Sequencing was performed with immunoSEQ multiplex PCR; in TCRdb, only in-frame clones are kept and a portion is missing. Among tens of thousands of clones listed, more than 75% were seen once. The sample in question was PBMCs, obtained around atezolizumab (anti-PD-L1) treatment. The receptor set was obtained from a man aged 50 or older with urothelial cancer.

The chain employs TRBV11-2 and TRBJ2-3; TRBD1 might be the D (5 bases). The V gene lost 5 bases and the J gene lost 10 bases, with 28 bases spanning the gap. The CDR3 runs 17 residues. Germline values: CDR1 SGHAT, CDR2 FQNNGV. CDR3 in DNA: TGTGCCAGCAGCACCGGTTTGGGTCTTGGCGGCCAGGGCTCGCAGTATTTT. Its translation: CASSTGLGLGGQGSQYF.

The chain joins TRBV27 to TRBJ1-5; D is perhaps TRBD1 (6 bases). The V gene lost 3 bases and the J gene lost 5 bases, with 11 bases spanning the gap. The CDR3 is 14 residues long. Germline V gene sequence: CDR1 MNHEY, CDR2 SMNVEV (reference sequence). CDR3 bases: TGTGCCAGCAGTTTGGACAGTCGATATCAGCCCCAGCATTTT. This sequence encodes CASSLDSRYQPQHF.

This rearrangement joins TRBV25-1 to TRBJ2-6; 8 bases are shared with TRBD1. V trimming: 8 bases; J trimming: 1 base; junction bases outside the gene matches: 7. Germline V gives CDR1 MGHDK, CDR2 SYGVNS. CDR3 length: 16 amino acids. The chain's CDR3 is CASSGTGRSGANVLTF. The CDR3 DNA is TGTGCCAGCTCCGGGACAGGCCGTTCTGGGGCCAACGTCCTGACTTTC.

V usage is TRBV9 and J usage is TRBJ2-2, with 9 positions matching TRBD2. The ends lost 0 bases at V and 4 bases at J; junction bases unmatched: 7. Looked up from germline, CDR1 is SGDLS and CDR2 is YYNGEE. The CDR3 contains 17 residues. CDR3 loop: CASSVVSLAGSTGELFF. CDR3 nucleotides: TGTGCCAGCAGCGTAGTCTCGCTAGCGGGATCCACCGGGGAGCTGTTTTTT.